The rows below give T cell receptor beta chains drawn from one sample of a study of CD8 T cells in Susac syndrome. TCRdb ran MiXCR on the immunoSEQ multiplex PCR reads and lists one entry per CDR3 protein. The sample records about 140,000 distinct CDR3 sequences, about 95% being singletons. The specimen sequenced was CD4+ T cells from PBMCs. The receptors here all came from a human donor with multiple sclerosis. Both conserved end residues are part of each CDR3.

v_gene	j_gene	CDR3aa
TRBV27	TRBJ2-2	CASSRLAGGNTGELFF
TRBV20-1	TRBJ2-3	CSGYPGTDTQYF
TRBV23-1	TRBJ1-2	CASIEKYRTGNLCGYTF
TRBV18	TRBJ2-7	CASSPLSSSSYEQYF
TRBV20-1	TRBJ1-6	CSARGGTAEPLHF
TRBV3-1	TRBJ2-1	CASCPSGGSYNEQFF
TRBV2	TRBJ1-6	CASSEVGVNSPLHF
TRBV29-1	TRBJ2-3	CSVEKLGFSTDTQYF
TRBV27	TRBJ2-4	CASSPYRDQGNIQYF
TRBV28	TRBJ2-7	CASNLSPPYEQYF
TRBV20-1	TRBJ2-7	CSARDTGRTYEQYF